This is a list of T cell receptor beta chains from one sample in a study of T cell repertoires in cytomegalovirus infection. TCRdb re-called the reads with MiXCR, one entry per CDR3 protein. The data contain more than 250,000 distinct CDR3 sequences, roughly 25% of them singletons. No antigen has been identified for these receptors. Source: cultured PBMCs, taken from culture after CMV antigen stimulation. Receptors were obtained from a human donor in good health (CMV status not recorded). Some clones in this sample may be carry-over from other donors' samples. CDR3s include the opening cysteine and the closing phenylalanine or tryptophan. The D gene is left open where the match is weak. Rows may omit the clone size; those that give it use once, few, many or a size class.

j_call clone_size d_call v_call cdr3_aa
TRBJ2-1 few TRBD2 TRBV7-6 CASSTSGGYSYNEQFF
TRBJ2-3 few TRBD2 TRBV6-2/TRBV6-3 CASATAGVGTDTQYF
TRBJ1-6 few - TRBV28 CASTLVVPSSYNSPLHF
TRBJ1-6 many - TRBV7-2 CASSFKRDANSPLHF
TRBJ2-7 many TRBD1 TRBV7-2 CASSQGETGFRDSEQYF
TRBJ1-1 - - TRBV27 CASSTVSGQLNTEAFF
TRBJ2-1 many TRBD2 TRBV7-2 CASSLYGTSAYNEQFF
TRBJ2-2 many - TRBV5-1 CASSRGQTTGELFF
TRBJ2-7 few TRBD1 TRBV7-2 CASSKPIRGNEQYF
TRBJ2-5 few - TRBV29-1 CSATLRGLETQYF
TRBJ1-2 - - TRBV7-9 CASSPAAGNYGYTF
TRBJ2-7 many TRBD2 TRBV6-2/TRBV6-3 CASGGTSGFYEQYF
TRBJ1-5 few - TRBV28 CASSPGTYSNQPQHF